Included here is one T cell receptor (beta chain) sequence, with context. There is no known antigen for this receptor. The input lacks base qualities; no much larger clone sits a single base away. Each PCR received spiked-in synthetic TCR analog templates so that absolute template abundance could be estimated from read counts. The immunoSEQ assay was used to amplify TCRbeta CDR3 regions from genomic DNA with bias-controlled V and J gene primers. Rearranged TCRbeta segments were sequenced at approximately 20X coverage. In the paper's pipeline: Clustering was used to correct sequencing errors, and CDR3s were annotated against IMGT to assign V, D and J genes. Only productive TCRbeta rearrangements were used in downstream analyses, excluding out-of-frame or stop-codon sequences. Clonality was computed as one minus Shannon entropy normalized by the log of the number of unique productive sequences. Fisher's exact test with Benjamini-Hochberg correction, using a cutoff of adjusted p below 0.01, was how clones that differed between time points or between blood and tumor were identified. Here the immuneACCESS table is served through TCRdb, limited to in-frame sequences with V and J called. Missing clones are a known gap in these copies; in checked studies unresolved V genes cover under half, and the rest lacks a known reason. Clonal size and the V and J genes are those of that table, whereas D and trimming came from the DNA. The sample contains around 130,000 clones, about 81% of them found a single time. The ten biggest clones cover 2.5% to 4% of the sample.

The time point tag for this specimen amounts to: pretreatment peripheral blood. The cohort included 29 patients with locally advanced or metastatic urothelial carcinoma who were treated at Memorial Sloan Kettering on a trial protocol. Peripheral blood mononuclear cells were collected from each patient pretreatment and during treatment, giving between 1 and 8 total time points per patient. The Qiagen DNeasy Blood extraction kit was used to purify genomic DNA from total PBMCs and tumor samples. PBMCs were collected pretreatment and during treatment, and were isolated and stored as previously described. From the germline V gene, CDR1 is ENHRY and CDR2 is SYGVKD. At the junction V is shortened by 6 bases and J by 1 base; bases outside the gene matches: 4. The CDR3 goes from the cysteine to the phenylalanine over 14 residues. Only the CDR3 region is kept as DNA, spanning 42 bases read in frame from base 1.

The sample is drawn from a study of PD-L1 blockade in urothelial cancer (dated by TCRdb to 2016 to 2017). About the study as a whole: All patients started therapy in the mid-2010s and received atezolizumab 1,200 mg intravenously every 3 weeks. The study was an exploratory multi-omic analysis of somatic, immune and clinical correlates of response to PD-L1 blockade with atezolizumab in urothelial cancer. Pretreatment tumor samples, along with matched peripheral blood serially collected before and after atezolizumab treatment, were subjected to TCR sequencing. Durable clinical benefit meant progression-free survival longer than 6 months, and TCR features were also tested against progression-free and overall survival. Blood samples were analyzed at two time points: 3 weeks after treatment start (second dose) and 6 weeks after treatment start. A median of roughly 140,000 T cells and some 84,000 unique TCRs was obtained from blood samples, and a median clonality of roughly 0.082 was observed. Durable clinical benefit was achieved by nine patients and was not achieved by 20 patients. Over 28 patients had pretreatment blood TCR-seq, some 25 had at least one posttreatment blood collection, and some 25 had tumor TCR-seq. An ECOG performance status of 0 or 1 was recorded for the patients, and 0 to 3 prior chemotherapy regimens had been received by the patients. About 85% of the 29 patients were males with bladder-origin urothelial cancer, and about 65% of the 29 reported a prior smoking history. In the same patients who had TCR sequencing, pretreatment tumors also underwent whole exome sequencing and RNA sequencing.

What the work shows at the level of the full study, not this receptor alone: Because of the small sample size (n ≈ 27) and the many exploratory analyses performed, the results are intended to be regarded as hypothesis-generating. At 3 weeks after the start of treatment, tumor-associated TCR clones in peripheral blood had expanded more in patients with durable benefit (n of about 22, p = 0.022). A pretreatment peripheral blood TCR clonality below the median was linked to improved progression-free and overall survival.

The V and J segments used are TRBV10-3 and TRBJ1-1, with 8 central nucleotides matching TRBD1. This material consisted of PBMCs, taken around atezolizumab (anti-PD-L1) treatment. The clonotype was recovered from a man aged 45-65 years with urothelial cancer. The DNA sequence is TGTGCCATCAGCCCGGACAGGGCGAACACTGAAGCTTTCTTT. This yields the protein CAISPDRANTEAFF.